The 31 T cell receptor beta chains below were found in one sample sequenced in a study of T cell repertoires in cytomegalovirus infection. TCRdb reanalysed the reads using MiXCR and keeps one entry per CDR3 protein. The sample records 180,000 or so distinct CDR3 sequences, roughly a sixth being singletons. The sample taken for sequencing was CD8+ T cells from PBMCs. The receptor source for this set is a human donor in good health (CMV status not recorded). Some clones in this sample may be carry-over from other donors' samples.

This sequence joins TRBV7-9 and TRBJ2-7; TRBD1 is a possible D gene (5 bases). The CDR3 has 15 amino acids. Germline values: CDR1 SEHNR, CDR2 FQNEAQ (reference sequence). The V end was cut by 0 bases, the J end by 0 bases, with 9 bases between. The CDR3 region has the DNA TGTGCCAGCAGCTTAGCAGGGGCCAGCTCCTACGAGCAGTACTTC. It translates to CASSLAGASSYEQYF.

V gene TRBV28 combines with J gene TRBJ2-7, with D unclear. V dropped 8 bases and J dropped 3 bases, with 14 bases sitting between them. The CDR3 has 13 residues. CDR1 is MDHEN, CDR2 SYDVKM, per germline. CDR3 residues: CASAPLGNYEQYF. CDR3 sequence (DNA): TGTGCCAGCGCCCCTCTTGGTAACTACGAGCAGTACTTC.

The rearrangement uses TRBV12-3 or TRBV12-4 and TRBJ2-7; D is perhaps TRBD2 (6 bases). Trimming cost V 7 bases and J 1 base, with 11 bases left between them. The CDR3 loop spans 13 amino acids. The CDR3 coding sequence is TGTGCCAGCACCCCGGGACTTTCCTACGAGCAGTACTTC. Its translation is CASTPGLSYEQYF.

There are a few counts of this clonotype. This chain joins TRBV12-5 and TRBJ2-3, with D hard to call. The V and J ends lost 2 bases and 5 bases respectively, with 2 bases between them. This CDR3 is 11 amino acids long. Germline V gene lookup returns CDR1 LGHNT and CDR2 FRNRAP. CDR3 in amino acids: CASGLKDTQYF. The DNA of the CDR3 is TGTGCTAGTGGTTTGAAAGATACGCAGTATTTT.

This rearrangement joins TRBV7-2 to TRBJ1-6, with D maybe TRBD1 (5 bases). Germline V gives CDR1 SGHTA, CDR2 FQGNSA. The CDR3 is 16 residues long. With 5 bases removed from V and 2 bases from J, the gap between germline ends came to 13 bases. As DNA, the CDR3 is TGTGCCAGCAGCCGGGCGGACATGACCTATAATTCACCCCTCCACTTT. As protein: CASSRADMTYNSPLHF.

The chain is built from TRBV9 and TRBJ2-3, with a possible D match to TRBD2 (6 bases). V lost 0 bases and J lost 5, with 10 bases in between. The CDR3 covers 14 residues. From germline, CDR1 is SGDLS and CDR2 YYNGEE. CDR3 region: CASSVGGAVDTQYF. The CDR3 DNA is TGTGCCAGCAGCGTAGGCGGGGCGGTAGATACGCAGTATTTT.

This clonotype was detected ten times or more. The chain combines TRBV7-9 with TRBJ2-7, with D uncertain. The CDR3 runs to 11 residues. Germline V gene lookup returns CDR1 SEHNR and CDR2 FQNEAQ (reference sequence). The V end was cut by 5 bases, the J end by 7 bases, with 9 bases between. CDR3 DNA sequence: TGTGCCAGCAGCCCCCATGGGGAGCAGTACTTC. Its translation is CASSPHGEQYF.

The genes are TRBV20-1 and TRBJ1-3; D remains unclear. V was cut by 1 base and J by 4 bases, with 8 bases left in between. The germline CDR1 and CDR2 sequences are DFQATT and SNEGSKA (reference sequence). The CDR3 sequence is 13 residues long. The CDR3 spells CSARVPGGNTIYF. DNA of the CDR3: TGCAGTGCTAGAGTGCCCGGAGGAAACACCATATATTTT.

This sequence joins TRBV7-2 and TRBJ2-5, with a tentative D call TRBD2 (6 bases). The germline CDR1 and CDR2 sequences are SGHTA and FQGNSA. Trimming stripped 4 bases from V and 5 bases from J, with 20 bases between. The CDR3 has 16 residues. The CDR3 DNA is TGTGCCAGCAGCTCCGGGGGATCAAGGGCTGGGGAGACCCAGTACTTC. Protein sequence: CASSSGGSRAGETQYF.

This clonotype has a count of ten or more. The rearrangement links TRBV7-2 to TRBJ1-5; a possible D gene is TRBD1 (5 bases). Trimming pared 2 bases from V and 0 bases from J, leaving 11 bases between. The CDR3 loop spans 16 amino acids. Germline CDR1 is SGHTA and CDR2 is FQGNSA. In DNA, the CDR3 is TGTGCCAGCAGCTTATTTCCAGGGAATAGCAATCAGCCCCAGCATTTT. Encoded protein: CASSLFPGNSNQPQHF.

On this clonotype itself: Germline is not matched at one junction end, which may reflect a read error. The chain employs TRBV2 and TRBJ2-7; a weak D match, TRBD1 (6 bases). This CDR3 spans 13 amino acids. Germline values: CDR1 SNHLY, CDR2 FYNNEI. As DNA, the CDR3 is TGTGCCAGCAGGGAAGGACAGCCTTACGAGCAGTACTTC. Its translation is CASREGQPYEQYF.

This rearrangement joins TRBV6-5 to TRBJ2-7, with 8 bases that match TRBD1. The J segment lost 6 bases and the V segment lost 5 bases, leaving 3 bases of the junction unmatched. The CDR3 has 12 amino acids. The germline V gene encodes CDR1 MNHEY and CDR2 SVGAGI. DNA for the CDR3: TGTGCCAGCAGTCAAACAGGGGGCGAGCAGTACTTC. Translating it yields CASSQTGGEQYF.

V gene TRBV7-6 combines with J gene TRBJ1-1; 8 bases fit TRBD1. V dropped 5 bases and J dropped 1; count of bases not matched to a gene: 6. This CDR3 region has 15 residues. Looked up from germline, CDR1 is SGHVS and CDR2 is FNYEAQ. The CDR3: CASSRRTGQNTEAFF. CDR3 in DNA: TGTGCCAGCAGCCGCAGGACAGGGCAGAACACTGAAGCTTTCTTT. Complete variable domain (other parts from reference TRBV7-6 and TRBJ1-1): GAGVSQSPRYKVTKRGQDVALRCDPISGHVSLYWYRQALGQGPEFLTYFNYEAQQDKSGLPNDRFSAERPEGSISTLTIQRTEQRDSAMYRCASSRRTGQNTEAFFGQGTRLTVV.

This clonotype was seen repeatedly, ten times or more. CDR3 DNA sequence: TGTGCCAGCAGTTTAGAGCAGGAGTACCAAGAGACCCAGTACTTC. The encoded protein is CASSLEQEYQETQYF. The rearrangement uses TRBV28 and TRBJ2-5; no clear D. CDR1 is MDHEN and CDR2 is SYDVKM in the germline V gene. Trimming took off 2 bases at V and 0 bases at J, with 10 bases between the two ends. The CDR3 runs to 15 residues.

Worth noting for this clonotype: The junction departs from germline at one end; a sequencing error may be responsible. The gene calls are TRBV2 and TRBJ1-5; D perhaps matches TRBD1 (5 bases). Germline lookup yields CDR1 SNHLY and CDR2 FYNNEI. This CDR3 has 11 residues. The DNA of the CDR3 is TGCGCCACGGGGGGCAATCAGCCCCAGCATTTT. Encoded protein: CATGGNQPQHF.

This chain links TRBV7-9 with TRBJ2-3, with D possibly being TRBD1 (5 bases). The length of the CDR3 is 15 residues. CDR1 and CDR2 (germline): SEHNR, FQNEAQ (reference sequence). V lost 4 bases and J lost 3, with 14 bases in between. CDR3 nucleotide sequence: TGTGCCAGCAGCTCGACAGAAATAAGAACAGATACGCAGTATTTT. This gives the protein CASSSTEIRTDTQYF.

The sample holds a few counts of this clonotype. The rearrangement links TRBV5-6 to TRBJ1-1; 9 nucleotides agree with TRBD1. This CDR3 contains 15 residues. The germline V gene has CDR1 SGHDT and CDR2 YYEEEE. V lost 4 bases, J lost 1 base, and 5 bases stayed unmatched. This CDR3 is CASSLGTGRNTEAFF. The CDR3 DNA sequence: TGTGCCAGCAGCCTCGGGACAGGGAGGAACACTGAAGCTTTCTTT.

This chain joins TRBV7-3 and TRBJ1-1, with a weak D call TRBD1 (5 bases). The germline gives CDR1 SGHTA, CDR2 FQGTGA. The CDR3 totals 14 residues. V was clipped by 5 bases and J by 5 bases, with 15 bases between them. The CDR3 protein is CASSPGGERTEAFF. The CDR3 coding sequence is TGTGCCAGCAGCCCTGGGGGGGAGAGAACTGAAGCTTTCTTT. The whole variable domain, filled in from reference TRBV7-3 and TRBJ1-1, reads GAGVSQTPSNKVTEKGKYVELRCDPISGHTALYWYRQSLGQGPEFLIYFQGTGAADDSGLPNDRFFAVRPEGSVSTLKIQRTERGDSAVYLCASSPGGERTEAFFGQGTRLTVV.

The table lists this clonotype with a few counts. V gene TRBV4-1 combines with J gene TRBJ1-5, with D unresolved. This CDR3 has 13 residues. Germline V CDR1 and CDR2: MGHRA, YSYEKL. V shed 0 bases and J shed 15 bases, with 15 bases lying between them. The CDR3 sequence is CASSQDRTPSLHF. CDR3 coding DNA: TGCGCCAGCAGCCAAGATAGAACACCCTCATTGCATTTT.

The chain links TRBV6-6 to TRBJ1-3, with D unclear. The CDR3 is made up of 15 amino acids. Germline CDR1 MNHNY, CDR2 SVGAGI (reference sequence). The V end lost 5 bases, the J end lost 4 bases, and 15 bases lay between the germline ends. The CDR3 DNA reads TGTGCCAGCAGTCCCCCGCGGTCGGTCGGAAACACCATATATTTT. It is translated as CASSPPRSVGNTIYF.

This chain joins TRBV12-3 or TRBV12-4 and TRBJ2-7; D is unclear. CDR3 length: 13 residues. Trimming cost V 2 bases and J 4 bases, with 9 bases left between them. DNA for the CDR3: TGTGCCAGCAGTTTAACCCAGGAGTACGAGCAGTACTTC. Its translation is CASSLTQEYEQYF.

The chain couples TRBV6-4 to TRBJ2-1; D is possibly TRBD1 (5 bases). Trimming took 6 bases from V and 0 from J, leaving 12 bases between them. The CDR3 has 15 residues. CDR1 and CDR2 (germline): MRHNA, SNTAGT. This chain's CDR3 is CASSPVQDSYNEQFF. The CDR3 nucleotides are TGTGCCAGCAGCCCCGTACAGGACTCCTACAATGAGCAGTTCTTC.

This clonotype has more than one count but fewer than ten. The chain links TRBV6-2 or TRBV6-3 to TRBJ2-2; D is undetermined. Trimming removed 4 bases from V and 5 bases from J, with 11 bases in between. Germline V gene lookup returns CDR1 MNHEY and CDR2 SVGEGT. The CDR3 runs 14 residues. CDR3 loop: CASSLPPRTGELFF. In DNA form, the CDR3 reads TGTGCCAGCAGTTTGCCACCTCGGACCGGGGAGCTGTTTTTT.

This sequence joins TRBV19 and TRBJ1-2; D is possibly TRBD1 (5 bases). CDR1 LNHDA and CDR2 SQIVND come from the germline V gene (reference sequence). The CDR3 is 17 residues long. V was shortened by 6 bases and J by 3 bases, with 23 bases between the two germline ends. CDR3 bases: TGTGCCAGTAGCCACAGGATCGAAGGGGATGAGGACTATGGCTACACCTTC. Protein: CASSHRIEGDEDYGYTF.

The table lists this clonotype with a few counts. V gene TRBV7-2 combines with J gene TRBJ1-1; TRBD1 aligns across 11 bases. The V and J ends lost 5 bases and 4 bases, in that order; junction bases with no gene match: 6. CDR3 length: 15 residues. CDR1 and CDR2 (germline): SGHTA, FQGNSA. CDR3 sequence (DNA): TGTGCCAGCAGCCAAACCGGGACAGGGGGCACTGAAGCTTTCTTT. It codes for CASSQTGTGGTEAFF. Drawing the rest from reference TRBV7-2 and TRBJ1-1, the complete variable domain is GAGVSQSPSNKVTEKGKDVELRCDPISGHTALYWYRQSLGQGLEFLIYFQGNSAPDKSGLPSDRFSAERTGGSVSTLTIQRTQQEDSAVYLCASSQTGTGGTEAFFGQGTRLTVV.

CDR3 protein: CASSLLSGNTEAFF. The CDR3 nucleotides read TGTGCCAGCAGCTTACTGTCTGGAAATACTGAAGCTTTCTTT. The V and J genes are TRBV7-8 and TRBJ1-1; D gene ambiguous. The V and J ends lost 2 bases and 5 bases respectively, with 12 bases between them. From germline, CDR1 is SGHVS and CDR2 FQNEAQ. The CDR3 has 14 residues.

This clonotype was seen only a few times. The chain has TRBV6-6 and TRBJ2-3, with 7 bases that match TRBD2. J was trimmed by 3 bases and V by 5 bases; bases with no gene match: 5. The CDR3 contains 14 residues. In germline, CDR1 is MNHNY, CDR2 SVGAGI (reference sequence). The CDR3 nucleotides read TGTGCCAGCAGTCTTAGCGGGCCTACAGATACGCAGTATTTT. Its protein is CASSLSGPTDTQYF.

This clonotype was seen a few times. The rearrangement uses TRBV7-9 and TRBJ1-2, with TRBD1 matching 9 bases. Trimming took 6 bases from V and 3 from J; bases not matched to a gene: 11. Germline loops: CDR1 SEHNR, CDR2 FQNEAQ (reference sequence). The CDR3 runs 16 residues. The CDR3 nucleotides are TGTGCCAGCAGGGGATCGGACAGGGGCTCTTACTATGGCTACACCTTC. Translating it yields CASRGSDRGSYYGYTF.

V usage is TRBV12-3 or TRBV12-4 and J usage is TRBJ2-7; TRBD2 agrees at 7 bases. After removal of 1 base from V and 3 bases from J, the junction contained 6 bases not matched to a gene. This CDR3 has 15 residues. CDR3 in amino acids: CASSLGGGGGYEQYF. The CDR3 nucleotides are TGTGCCAGCAGTTTAGGGGGTGGCGGGGGCTACGAGCAGTACTTC.

This clonotype was observed a few times. The chain employs TRBV12-3 or TRBV12-4 and TRBJ2-7; D is undetermined. This CDR3 region has 13 residues. Trimming took off 3 bases at V and 2 bases at J, with 8 bases between the two ends. For the CDR3, the DNA is TGTGCCAGCAGTTTTTTTGATACCTACGAGCAGTACTTC. Translating gives CASSFFDTYEQYF.

This clonotype occurred a few times. The V call is TRBV7-6, the J call TRBJ1-4, with 7 nucleotides matching TRBD1. V lost 2 bases, J lost 14 bases, and 5 bases stayed unmatched. Germline values: CDR1 SGHVS, CDR2 FNYEAQ. CDR3 length: 12 amino acids. The CDR3 is CASSLSGQILFF. CDR3 bases: TGTGCCAGCAGCTTATCGGGACAGATCCTGTTTTTT.